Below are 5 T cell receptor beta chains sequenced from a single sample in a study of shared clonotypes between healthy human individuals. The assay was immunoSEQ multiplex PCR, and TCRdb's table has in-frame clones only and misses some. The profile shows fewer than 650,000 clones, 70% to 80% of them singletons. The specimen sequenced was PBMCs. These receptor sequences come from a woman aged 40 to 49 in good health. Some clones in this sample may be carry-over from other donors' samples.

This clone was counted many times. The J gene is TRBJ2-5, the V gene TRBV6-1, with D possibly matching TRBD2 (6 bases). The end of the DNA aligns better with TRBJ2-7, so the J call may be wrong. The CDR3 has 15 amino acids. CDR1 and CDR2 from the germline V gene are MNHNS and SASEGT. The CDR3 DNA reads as TGTGCCAGCAGTCCCCGACTAGATCCGCCCTACGAGCAGTACTTC. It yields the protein CASSPRLDPPYEQYF.

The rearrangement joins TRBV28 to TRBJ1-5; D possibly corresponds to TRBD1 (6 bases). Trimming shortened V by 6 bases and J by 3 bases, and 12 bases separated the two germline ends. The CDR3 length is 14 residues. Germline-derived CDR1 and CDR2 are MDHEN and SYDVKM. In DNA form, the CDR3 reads TGTGCCAGCAGGGCAACAGGGACCAATCAGCCCCAGCATTTT. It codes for CASRATGTNQPQHF.

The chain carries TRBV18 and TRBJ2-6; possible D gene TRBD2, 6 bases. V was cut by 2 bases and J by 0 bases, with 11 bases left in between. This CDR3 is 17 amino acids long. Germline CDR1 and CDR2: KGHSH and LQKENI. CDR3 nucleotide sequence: TGTGCCAGCTCACCATTAGGAGGGAACTCTGGGGCCAACGTCCTGACTTTC. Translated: CASSPLGGNSGANVLTF.

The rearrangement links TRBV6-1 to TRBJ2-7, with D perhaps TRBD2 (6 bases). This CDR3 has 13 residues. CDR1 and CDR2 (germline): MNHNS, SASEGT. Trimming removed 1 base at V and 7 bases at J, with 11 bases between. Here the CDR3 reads CASSEGLAREQYF. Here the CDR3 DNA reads TGTGCCAGCAGTGAAGGGCTAGCGAGGGAGCAGTACTTC.

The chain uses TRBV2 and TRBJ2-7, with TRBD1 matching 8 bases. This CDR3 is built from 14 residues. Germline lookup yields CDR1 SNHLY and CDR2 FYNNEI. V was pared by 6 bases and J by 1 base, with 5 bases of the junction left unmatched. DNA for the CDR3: TGTGCCAGCAGAACCCAGGGGGCATCCTACGAGCAGTACTTC. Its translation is CASRTQGASYEQYF.